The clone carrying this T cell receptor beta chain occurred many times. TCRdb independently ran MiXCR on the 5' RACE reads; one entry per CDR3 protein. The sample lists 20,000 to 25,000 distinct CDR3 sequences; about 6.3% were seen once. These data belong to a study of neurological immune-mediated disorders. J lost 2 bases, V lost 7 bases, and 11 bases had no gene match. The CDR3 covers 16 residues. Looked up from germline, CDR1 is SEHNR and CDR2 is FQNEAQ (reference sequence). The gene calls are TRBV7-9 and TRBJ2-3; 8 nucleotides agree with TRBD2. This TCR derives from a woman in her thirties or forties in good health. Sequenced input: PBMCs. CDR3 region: CASTPGTSGVTDTQYF. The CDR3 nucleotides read TGTGCCAGCACCCCAGGTACTAGCGGAGTCACAGATACGCAGTATTTT. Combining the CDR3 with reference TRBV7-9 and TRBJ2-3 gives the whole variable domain DTGVSQNPRHKITKRGQNVTFRCDPISEHNRLYWYRQTLGQGPEFLTYFQNEAQLEKSRLLSDRFSAERPKGSFSTLEIQRTEQGDSAMYLCASTPGTSGVTDTQYFGPGTRLTVL.